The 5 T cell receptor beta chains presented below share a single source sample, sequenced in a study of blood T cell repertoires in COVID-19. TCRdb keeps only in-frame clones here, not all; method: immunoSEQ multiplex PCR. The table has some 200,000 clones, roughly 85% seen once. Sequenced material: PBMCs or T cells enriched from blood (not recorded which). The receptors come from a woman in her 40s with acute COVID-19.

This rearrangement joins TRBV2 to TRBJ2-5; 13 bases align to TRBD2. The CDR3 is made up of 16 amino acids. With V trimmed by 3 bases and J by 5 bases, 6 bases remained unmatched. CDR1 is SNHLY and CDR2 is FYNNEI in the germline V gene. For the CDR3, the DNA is TGTGCCAGCAGTGACCAACTAGCGGGGGGGGGCGAGACCCAGTACTTC. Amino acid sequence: CASSDQLAGGGETQYF.

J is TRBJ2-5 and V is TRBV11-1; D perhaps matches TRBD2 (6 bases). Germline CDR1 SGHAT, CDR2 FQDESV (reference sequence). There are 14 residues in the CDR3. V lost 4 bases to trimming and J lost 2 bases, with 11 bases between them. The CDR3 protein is CASSSPRGQETQYF. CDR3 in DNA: TGTGCCAGCAGCTCCCCCCGGGGGCAAGAGACCCAGTACTTC.

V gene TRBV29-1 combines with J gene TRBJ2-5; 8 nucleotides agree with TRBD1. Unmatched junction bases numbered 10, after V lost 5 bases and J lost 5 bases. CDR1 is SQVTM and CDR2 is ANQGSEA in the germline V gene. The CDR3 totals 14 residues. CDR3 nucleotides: TGCAGCGTTCAGGGGACAGGCCTTTACGAGACCCAGTACTTC. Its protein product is CSVQGTGLYETQYF.

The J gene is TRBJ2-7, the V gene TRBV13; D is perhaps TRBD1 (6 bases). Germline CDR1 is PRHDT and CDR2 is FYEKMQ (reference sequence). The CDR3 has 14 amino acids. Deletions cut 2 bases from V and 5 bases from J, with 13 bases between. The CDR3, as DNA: TGTGCCAGCAGCTTAAGTCGTCAGGGGCACGAGCAGTACTTC. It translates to CASSLSRQGHEQYF. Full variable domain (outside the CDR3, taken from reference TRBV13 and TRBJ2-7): AAGVIQSPRHLIKEKRETATLKCYPIPRHDTVYWYQQGPGQDPQFLISFYEKMQSDKGSIPDRFSAQQFSDYHSELNMSSLELGDSALYFCASSLSRQGHEQYFGPGTRLTVT.

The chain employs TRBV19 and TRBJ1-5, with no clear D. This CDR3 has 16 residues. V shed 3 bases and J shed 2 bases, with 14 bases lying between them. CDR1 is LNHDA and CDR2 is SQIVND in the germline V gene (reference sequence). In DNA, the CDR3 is TGTGCCAGTAGTATTAGGCTCCAGGTGGGCAATCAGCCCCAGCATTTT. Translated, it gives CASSIRLQVGNQPQHF.